These T cell receptor beta chains were read from a single sample in a study of blood T cell repertoires in COVID-19. Clones were sequenced by immunoSEQ multiplex PCR, and TCRdb holds only the in-frame ones, with some missing. The sample includes around 400,000 clones, roughly 86% of them seen just once. Input material: peripheral blood. These receptor sequences come from a woman aged 55 to 70 with COVID-19, enrolled during active disease. The CDR3 runs from the conserved cysteine through the conserved F or W.

V gene: TRBV4-1
J gene: TRBJ1-2
CDR3 protein: CASSQPRRGTGDGYTF

V gene: TRBV27
J gene: TRBJ1-1
CDR3 protein: CASSPTYRGRETEAFF

V gene: TRBV2
J gene: TRBJ1-4
CDR3 protein: CASTVTGGLPNEKLFF

V gene: TRBV19
J gene: TRBJ1-5
CDR3 protein: CASSSPGQDQPQHF

V gene: TRBV5-5
J gene: TRBJ2-1
CDR3 protein: CASSLTTGGSEQFF

V gene: TRBV27
J gene: TRBJ2-7
CDR3 protein: CASSWGPSEQYF

V gene: TRBV10-1
J gene: TRBJ2-7
CDR3 protein: CASSESASEVTAYEQYF

V gene: TRBV5-1
J gene: TRBJ2-5
CDR3 protein: CASSQGGAGKTQYF

V gene: TRBV9
J gene: TRBJ2-3
CDR3 protein: CASSEGLGRGAQDTQYF

V gene: TRBV3-1/TRBV3-2
J gene: TRBJ2-1
CDR3 protein: CASRGASHNEQFF

V gene: TRBV19
J gene: TRBJ2-5
CDR3 protein: CASSMPRGRVSQETQYF

V gene: TRBV6-5
J gene: TRBJ1-3
CDR3 protein: CASRPDRGGNTIYF

V gene: TRBV29-1
J gene: TRBJ1-2
CDR3 protein: CSVAPYTSYYGYTF

V gene: TRBV2
J gene: TRBJ2-2
CDR3 protein: CASPVSQGDTGELFF

V gene: TRBV5-1
J gene: TRBJ2-5
CDR3 protein: CASSGTGGSSWETQYF

V gene: TRBV5-1
J gene: TRBJ2-1
CDR3 protein: CASSLGQAYNEQFF

V gene: TRBV6-5
J gene: TRBJ1-2
CDR3 protein: CASSYLAGTGDNGYTF

V gene: TRBV3-1/TRBV3-2
J gene: TRBJ2-5
CDR3 protein: CASSPRGTAGGPGETQYF